Reported below is one T cell receptor (beta chain). No antigen is known for it. With 60 Vbeta and 13 Jbeta primers, the PCR was carried out. As processed by the authors: About 9.9 million shared chains were among around 80 million unique TCR beta chains counted in a later analysis. Assay: immunoSEQ multiplex PCR; the TCRdb copy retains only in-frame clones and omits some. V, J and clone size are those of that table, while D and trimming were read from the DNA. In all, the sample yields around 71,000 clones. The sample originates from a study of cytomegalovirus exposure and HLA in healthy donors. The study, taken as a whole, reports: Being indistinguishable, some V segments were excluded, TRBV6-2 and TRBV6-3 among them. Later analysis showed most CMV-associated TCR beta chains appearing HLA-restricted. Association of 15,000 to 20,000 TCR beta sequences with HLA alleles was found at 0.05 false discovery rate in a later analysis.

The CDR3 is 15 amino acids. Trimming cost V 2 bases and J 4 bases; bases outside gene matches: 4. CDR1 is SNHLY, CDR2 FYNNEI, per germline. Input material: PBMCs. The chain carries TRBV2 and TRBJ1-2; 10 bases are a match to TRBD1. The source is a woman in her 30s in good health and CMV-seronegative. The CDR3 DNA sequence: TGTGCCAGCAGTGAACTCAGGACAGGGGGCTATGGCTACACCTTC. This encodes CASSELRTGGYGYTF.